The present T cell receptor beta chain was sequenced within a study of Graves' ophthalmopathy and Graves' hyperthyroidism. The study's findings and limits: The majority of expanded thyroid clonotypes above 0.001 frequency also occurred in blood.

There are many counts of this clonotype. Antigen specificity is unknown. The TCR beta CDR3 regions underwent amplification from RNA transcripts. Amplification began with first-round RT-PCR using HTBI primers, then second-round multiplex PCR was performed. Each CDR3 protein is one row after TCRdb ran MiXCR on the multiplex PCR reads. The sample lists approximately 380,000 distinct CDR3 sequences, 21% seen once, with roughly 3% in the top ten. PBMCs were isolated from an approximately 10 ml sample of fresh peripheral blood. Sequencing used peripheral blood. The source is a woman aged 18-30 years with stable Graves' hyperthyroidism.

The CDR3 region has the DNA TGTGCCAGCAGACCGGGACAGACTAGCAATCAGCCCCAGCATTTT. This gives the protein CASRPGQTSNQPQHF. This chain joins TRBV6-1 and TRBJ1-5; 7 nucleotides line up with TRBD1. V shed 6 bases and J 0 bases; nucleotides not matched to a gene: 5. The CDR3 spans 15 residues. The V gene's germline CDR1 is MNHNS and CDR2 SASEGT.